This T cell receptor (beta chain) was sequenced in a study of blood T cell repertoires in COVID-19. Study context: Samples representing acute and convalescent COVID-19 were sourced from the United States, Italy and Spain. Sources were T cells, B-cell-depleted T cells, or PBMCs; the material itself was cDNA or gDNA.

The V end was cut by 3 bases, the J end by 5 bases, with 13 bases between. The CDR3 loop spans 14 amino acids. Per germline, CDR1 SEHNR and CDR2 FQNEAQ (reference sequence). The assay was immunoSEQ multiplex PCR, and TCRdb's table has in-frame clones only and misses some. The sample includes about 310,000 clones, about 88% of them seen just once. This clone was detected only once. In assigning cohorts, the study relied on participant-reported clinical history. This sequence was found in a woman aged 40 to 50 who had recovered from COVID-19. Sequences were obtained from PBMCs or T cells enriched from blood (not recorded which). V gene TRBV7-9 combines with J gene TRBJ1-1; D is ambiguous. The CDR3 reads CASSFEEKRTEAFF. In nucleotides, the CDR3 is TGTGCCAGCAGCTTCGAGGAAAAGCGGACTGAAGCTTTCTTT.